These T cell receptor beta chains were read from a single sample in a study of blood T cell repertoires in COVID-19. Assay: immunoSEQ multiplex PCR; the TCRdb copy retains only in-frame clones and omits some. The sample has more than 150,000 clones; about nine tenths are singletons. What was sequenced was peripheral blood. The receptors were sampled from a man between 65 and 80 years old with active or convalescent COVID-19. Each CDR3 is given with its conserved first and last residue. The D gene is left open where the match is weak. The size entry is marked missing in some rows and otherwise reads once, few, many or a size class.

D gene: TRBD1; clone size: NA; V gene: TRBV5-4; CDR3 length: 15; J gene: TRBJ1-2; CDR3 protein: CASRTNEGARAGYTF; CDR3 DNA: TGTGCCAGCAGGACGAATGAGGGGGCTCGCGCTGGCTACACCTTC
D gene: NA; clone size: NA; V gene: TRBV5-1; CDR3 length: 15; J gene: TRBJ2-1; CDR3 protein: CASSLPASRHNEQFF; CDR3 DNA: TGCGCCAGCAGCCTCCCGGCTAGCCGACACAATGAGCAGTTCTTC
D gene: TRBD2; clone size: few; V gene: TRBV5-1; CDR3 length: 15; J gene: TRBJ2-2; CDR3 protein: CASSRSGKHTGELFF; CDR3 DNA: TGCGCCAGCAGCCGTAGCGGGAAGCACACCGGGGAGCTGTTTTTT
D gene: NA; clone size: NA; V gene: TRBV27; CDR3 length: 16; J gene: TRBJ2-7; CDR3 protein: CASSPYRVSVSYEQYF; CDR3 DNA: TGTGCCAGCAGTCCATACAGGGTGTCAGTCTCCTACGAGCAGTACTTC
D gene: TRBD1; clone size: few; V gene: TRBV12-3/TRBV12-4; CDR3 length: 13; J gene: TRBJ1-2; CDR3 protein: CASTGEANYGYTF; CDR3 DNA: TGTGCCAGTACAGGGGAGGCTAACTATGGCTACACCTTC
D gene: NA; clone size: NA; V gene: TRBV19; CDR3 length: 13; J gene: TRBJ2-5; CDR3 protein: CASSIRGQETQYF; CDR3 DNA: TGTGCCAGTAGTATTCGGGGCCAAGAGACCCAGTACTTC
D gene: TRBD1; clone size: NA; V gene: TRBV5-1; CDR3 length: 15; J gene: TRBJ2-3; CDR3 protein: CASSPRTGGTDTQYF; CDR3 DNA: TGCGCCAGCAGCCCACGGACAGGGGGCACAGATACGCAGTATTTT
D gene: NA; clone size: NA; V gene: TRBV18; CDR3 length: 13; J gene: TRBJ2-3; CDR3 protein: CASSPPSYDTQYF; CDR3 DNA: TGTGCCAGCTCACCACCATCGTATGATACGCAGTATTTT
D gene: NA; clone size: NA; V gene: TRBV11-3; CDR3 length: 16; J gene: TRBJ2-7; CDR3 protein: CASSLGGQQSSYEQYF; CDR3 DNA: TGTGCCAGCAGCTTAGGTGGACAGCAGAGCTCCTACGAGCAGTACTTC
D gene: NA; clone size: NA; V gene: TRBV30; CDR3 length: 15; J gene: TRBJ1-1; CDR3 protein: CAWSRAGFRDTEAFF; CDR3 DNA: TGTGCCTGGAGTAGGGCAGGGTTCAGGGACACTGAAGCTTTCTTT
D gene: NA; clone size: NA; V gene: TRBV7-2; CDR3 length: 15; J gene: TRBJ1-1; CDR3 protein: CASSLEPGLNTEAFF; CDR3 DNA: TGTGCCAGCAGCTTAGAACCGGGATTGAACACTGAAGCTTTCTTT
D gene: TRBD2; clone size: NA; V gene: TRBV28; CDR3 length: 15; J gene: TRBJ2-5; CDR3 protein: CASSEWTRAGETQYF; CDR3 DNA: TGTGCCAGCAGTGAGTGGACCCGAGCGGGGGAGACCCAGTACTTC
D gene: TRBD1; clone size: NA; V gene: TRBV13; CDR3 length: 16; J gene: TRBJ1-6; CDR3 protein: CASSLGGHRGHSPLHF; CDR3 DNA: TGTGCCAGCAGCTTAGGCGGTCACAGGGGCCATTCACCCCTCCACTTT
D gene: TRBD2; clone size: NA; V gene: TRBV6-4; CDR3 length: 16; J gene: TRBJ2-1; CDR3 protein: CASSDPTSGSEGEQFF; CDR3 DNA: TGTGCCAGCAGTGACCCTACTAGCGGGAGTGAGGGTGAGCAGTTCTTC
D gene: TRBD2; clone size: NA; V gene: TRBV5-4; CDR3 length: 16; J gene: TRBJ2-3; CDR3 protein: CASSSGTSARIDTQYF; CDR3 DNA: TGTGCCAGCAGCTCCGGGACTAGCGCACGAATAGATACGCAGTATTTT
D gene: NA; clone size: once; V gene: TRBV18; CDR3 length: 17; J gene: TRBJ1-5; CDR3 protein: CASSQDKAAGGTQPQHF; CDR3 DNA: TGTGCCAGCTCACAGGATAAAGCGGCGGGGGGCACGCAGCCCCAGCATTTT
D gene: TRBD1; clone size: NA; V gene: TRBV5-4; CDR3 length: 14; J gene: TRBJ2-3; CDR3 protein: CASSDRGSTYTQYF; CDR3 DNA: TGTGCCAGCAGTGACAGGGGTAGCACATATACGCAGTATTTT
D gene: NA; clone size: NA; V gene: TRBV7-2; CDR3 length: 17; J gene: TRBJ1-3; CDR3 protein: CASSPGARSLAGNTIYF; CDR3 DNA: TGTGCCAGCAGCCCCGGAGCACGGTCTTTGGCTGGAAACACCATATATTTT
D gene: TRBD1; clone size: NA; V gene: TRBV6-5; CDR3 length: 14; J gene: TRBJ2-1; CDR3 protein: CATPRTGLNLGQFF; CDR3 DNA: TGTGCCACACCGAGGACAGGGCTCAATTTAGGGCAGTTCTTC
D gene: NA; clone size: once; V gene: TRBV13; CDR3 length: 13; J gene: TRBJ2-3; CDR3 protein: CASSLELTDTQYF; CDR3 DNA: TGTGCCAGCAGCTTAGAGCTTACAGATACGCAGTATTTT
D gene: NA; clone size: NA; V gene: TRBV28; CDR3 length: 13; J gene: TRBJ1-2; CDR3 protein: CASSLETDYGYTF; CDR3 DNA: TGTGCCAGCAGTTTAGAAACGGACTATGGCTACACCTTC
D gene: TRBD2; clone size: NA; V gene: TRBV27; CDR3 length: 17; J gene: TRBJ2-7; CDR3 protein: CASSRPGLAGFSYEQYF; CDR3 DNA: TGTGCCAGCAGTCGGCCGGGACTAGCGGGATTCTCCTACGAGCAGTACTTC
D gene: NA; clone size: NA; V gene: TRBV4-3; CDR3 length: 14; J gene: TRBJ1-5; CDR3 protein: CASSQDRVNQPQHF; CDR3 DNA: TGCGCCAGCAGCCAAGATCGGGTCAATCAGCCCCAGCATTTT
D gene: NA; clone size: NA; V gene: TRBV3-1/TRBV3-2; CDR3 length: 13; J gene: TRBJ2-2; CDR3 protein: CASSQRGSGELFF; CDR3 DNA: TGTGCCAGCAGCCAGAGGGGGTCCGGGGAGCTGTTTTTT
D gene: NA; clone size: NA; V gene: TRBV2; CDR3 length: 16; J gene: TRBJ1-3; CDR3 protein: CASSEERSHFGNTIYF; CDR3 DNA: TGTGCCAGCAGTGAAGAGAGGTCGCATTTTGGAAACACCATATATTTT
D gene: TRBD1; clone size: NA; V gene: TRBV6-5; CDR3 length: 13; J gene: TRBJ1-2; CDR3 protein: CASSAQGAGGYTF; CDR3 DNA: TGTGCCAGCAGCGCACAGGGGGCGGGTGGCTACACCTTC